Listed below are T cell receptor beta chains from one sample, sequenced in a study of regulatory and conventional T cells in RAG deficiency. Method: immunoSEQ multiplex PCR; TCRdb's copy keeps in-frame clones and lacks some. The sample has around 29,000 clones, about 95% seen once; the top ten hold about 0.17%. Another study also made use of these data, one on regulatory T cells.

The sample taken for sequencing was CD25- CD4+ T cells sorted from blood. The receptors stem from a human donor in good health. Each CDR3 is given with its conserved first and last residue. A D gene is named only where the DNA matches it firmly. Clone size appears in some rows only: once, few, many, or a class for an expanded clone.

d_call: TRBD1; v_call: TRBV6-5; clone_size: -; j_call: TRBJ1-6; cdr3_length: 15; cdr3_aa: CASSTGDRSNSPLHF; cdr3_nt: TGTGCCAGCAGTACCGGGGACAGGTCGAATTCACCCCTCCACTTT
d_call: TRBD1; v_call: TRBV5-8; clone_size: -; j_call: TRBJ2-4; cdr3_length: 16; cdr3_aa: CASSHRTGMAKNIQYF; cdr3_nt: TGTGCCAGCAGCCATCGGACAGGGATGGCCAAAAACATTCAGTACTTC
d_call: -; v_call: TRBV27; clone_size: -; j_call: TRBJ1-1; cdr3_length: 15; cdr3_aa: CASSFRLGPHTEAFF; cdr3_nt: TGTGCCAGCAGTTTTCGGTTGGGGCCGCACACTGAAGCTTTCTTT
d_call: -; v_call: TRBV2; clone_size: few; j_call: TRBJ1-1; cdr3_length: 14; cdr3_aa: CASSDRGGNTEAFF; cdr3_nt: TGTGCCAGCAGTGATAGAGGTGGGAACACTGAAGCTTTCTTT
d_call: -; v_call: TRBV2; clone_size: few; j_call: TRBJ2-2; cdr3_length: 15; cdr3_aa: CASREVRGRTGELFF; cdr3_nt: TGTGCCAGCAGGGAGGTTAGAGGTAGAACCGGGGAGCTGTTTTTT
d_call: -; v_call: TRBV6-1; clone_size: -; j_call: TRBJ1-1; cdr3_length: 13; cdr3_aa: CASSLPSGLNAFF; cdr3_nt: TGTGCCAGCAGCCTCCCCTCAGGCTTGAACGCTTTCTTT
d_call: TRBD1; v_call: TRBV5-1; clone_size: -; j_call: TRBJ1-3; cdr3_length: 18; cdr3_aa: CASSLAGTGHPSGNTIYF; cdr3_nt: TGCGCCAGCAGCTTGGCCGGGACAGGGCACCCCTCTGGAAACACCATATATTTT
d_call: TRBD1; v_call: TRBV7-3; clone_size: -; j_call: TRBJ2-1; cdr3_length: 16; cdr3_aa: CASSPGGTGGVNEQFF; cdr3_nt: TGTGCCAGCAGCCCAGGAGGGACAGGGGGAGTCAATGAGCAGTTCTTC
d_call: -; v_call: TRBV9; clone_size: -; j_call: TRBJ2-7; cdr3_length: 15; cdr3_aa: CASSVEGGESYEQYF; cdr3_nt: TGTGCCAGCAGCGTAGAGGGGGGGGAGTCCTACGAGCAGTACTTC
d_call: -; v_call: TRBV5-4; clone_size: -; j_call: TRBJ2-5; cdr3_length: 15; cdr3_aa: CASSLDRRKQETQYF; cdr3_nt: TGTGCCAGCAGCTTGGACCGGCGGAAGCAAGAGACCCAGTACTTC
d_call: TRBD1; v_call: TRBV4-1; clone_size: once; j_call: TRBJ2-3; cdr3_length: 16; cdr3_aa: CASSQATGARTDTQYF; cdr3_nt: TGCGCCAGCAGCCAAGCCACAGGGGCACGCACAGATACGCAGTATTTT
d_call: TRBD1; v_call: TRBV4-1; clone_size: -; j_call: TRBJ1-1; cdr3_length: 16; cdr3_aa: CASNPDRARRGTEAFF; cdr3_nt: TGCGCCAGCAACCCGGACAGGGCGAGGAGAGGCACTGAAGCTTTCTTT
d_call: TRBD2; v_call: TRBV5-1; clone_size: once; j_call: TRBJ2-3; cdr3_length: 16; cdr3_aa: CASSFLAGGETDTQYF; cdr3_nt: TGCGCCAGCAGCTTCCTAGCGGGGGGTGAGACAGATACGCAGTATTTT
d_call: -; v_call: TRBV9; clone_size: -; j_call: TRBJ2-3; cdr3_length: 16; cdr3_aa: CASSATPGQGTDTQYF; cdr3_nt: TGTGCCAGCAGCGCCACTCCGGGACAAGGCACAGATACGCAGTATTTT
d_call: TRBD1; v_call: TRBV7-3; clone_size: once; j_call: TRBJ2-1; cdr3_length: 15; cdr3_aa: CASSPTGGGINEQFF; cdr3_nt: TGTGCCAGCAGCCCCACAGGGGGCGGTATAAATGAGCAGTTCTTC
d_call: -; v_call: TRBV11-2; clone_size: -; j_call: TRBJ1-6; cdr3_length: 16; cdr3_aa: CASSLESGQYNSPLHF; cdr3_nt: TGTGCCAGCAGCTTAGAGTCAGGACAGTATAATTCACCCCTCCACTTT
d_call: -; v_call: TRBV5-1; clone_size: -; j_call: TRBJ1-6; cdr3_length: 14; cdr3_aa: CASSLGGGNSPLHF; cdr3_nt: TGCGCCAGCAGCTTGGGTGGAGGCAATTCCCCCCTCCACTTT
d_call: TRBD2; v_call: TRBV19; clone_size: once; j_call: TRBJ2-1; cdr3_length: 20; cdr3_aa: CASSILQGSLAGVSYNEQFF; cdr3_nt: TGTGCCAGTAGTATACTTCAGGGTTCCCTAGCGGGAGTATCCTACAATGAGCAGTTCTTC
d_call: -; v_call: TRBV5-6; clone_size: -; j_call: TRBJ1-5; cdr3_length: 15; cdr3_aa: CASSSGGGQGQPQHF; cdr3_nt: TGTGCCAGCAGCTCTGGGGGCGGGCAGGGTCAGCCCCAGCATTTT
d_call: TRBD1; v_call: TRBV9; clone_size: -; j_call: TRBJ1-2; cdr3_length: 15; cdr3_aa: CASTLSGTGEYGYTF; cdr3_nt: TGTGCCAGCACATTGTCCGGGACAGGGGAATATGGCTACACCTTC
d_call: -; v_call: TRBV9; clone_size: -; j_call: TRBJ2-3; cdr3_length: 13; cdr3_aa: CASSPLEADTQYF; cdr3_nt: TGTGCCAGCAGCCCACTAGAGGCAGATACGCAGTATTTT
d_call: -; v_call: TRBV5-1; clone_size: -; j_call: TRBJ1-2; cdr3_length: 14; cdr3_aa: CASSGSREIYGYTF; cdr3_nt: TGCGCCAGCAGCGGATCCCGGGAGATCTATGGCTACACCTTC
d_call: -; v_call: TRBV27; clone_size: -; j_call: TRBJ1-1; cdr3_length: 13; cdr3_aa: CASSRLRGTEAFF; cdr3_nt: TGTGCCAGCAGCCGTCTGCGGGGCACTGAAGCTTTCTTT
d_call: -; v_call: TRBV5-1; clone_size: -; j_call: TRBJ1-4; cdr3_length: 15; cdr3_aa: CASSLGQGTNEKLFF; cdr3_nt: TGCGCCAGCAGCTTGGGGCAGGGGACAAATGAAAAACTGTTTTTT
d_call: TRBD1; v_call: TRBV9; clone_size: -; j_call: TRBJ1-6; cdr3_length: 15; cdr3_aa: CASSAGTGNNSPLHF; cdr3_nt: TGTGCCAGCAGCGCCGGGACAGGGAATAATTCACCCCTCCACTTT
d_call: -; v_call: TRBV25-1; clone_size: -; j_call: TRBJ1-1; cdr3_length: 13; cdr3_aa: CASRKELNTEAFF; cdr3_nt: TGTGCCAGCAGAAAGGAGCTGAACACTGAAGCTTTCTTT
d_call: -; v_call: TRBV18; clone_size: -; j_call: TRBJ1-4; cdr3_length: 12; cdr3_aa: CASSPTDEKLFF; cdr3_nt: TGTGCCAGCTCACCAACGGATGAAAAACTGTTTTTT
d_call: TRBD2; v_call: TRBV2; clone_size: -; j_call: TRBJ2-3; cdr3_length: 16; cdr3_aa: CASKVAGALITDTQYF; cdr3_nt: TGTGCCTCCAAGGTAGCGGGGGCCTTAATCACAGATACGCAGTATTTT
d_call: -; v_call: TRBV5-1; clone_size: -; j_call: TRBJ2-6; cdr3_length: 18; cdr3_aa: CASSLGGSGFSGANVLTF; cdr3_nt: TGCGCCAGCAGCTTGGGTGGGTCAGGATTCTCTGGGGCCAACGTCCTGACTTTC
d_call: TRBD2; v_call: TRBV20-1; clone_size: -; j_call: TRBJ2-1; cdr3_length: 11; cdr3_aa: CSARLAVEQFF; cdr3_nt: TGCAGTGCTCGACTAGCCGTTGAGCAGTTCTTC
d_call: TRBD1; v_call: TRBV2; clone_size: -; j_call: TRBJ1-1; cdr3_length: 15; cdr3_aa: CASRLLGQGITEAFF; cdr3_nt: TGTGCCAGCAGGCTCTTGGGACAGGGAATCACTGAAGCTTTCTTT
d_call: -; v_call: TRBV28; clone_size: -; j_call: TRBJ2-2; cdr3_length: 13; cdr3_aa: CASLRGGAGELFF; cdr3_nt: TGTGCCAGCTTACGCGGGGGCGCGGGGGAGCTGTTTTTT
d_call: TRBD2; v_call: TRBV5-1; clone_size: -; j_call: TRBJ2-5; cdr3_length: 16; cdr3_aa: CASSLASGGASETQYF; cdr3_nt: TGCGCCAGCAGCTTGGCTAGCGGGGGGGCGTCAGAGACCCAGTACTTC
d_call: TRBD1; v_call: TRBV7-2; clone_size: -; j_call: TRBJ2-1; cdr3_length: 15; cdr3_aa: CASSFRDSDVDEQFF; cdr3_nt: TGTGCCAGCAGCTTCCGGGACAGTGACGTCGATGAGCAGTTCTTC
d_call: TRBD2; v_call: TRBV6-1; clone_size: -; j_call: TRBJ2-5; cdr3_length: 15; cdr3_aa: CASGRGGFMQETQYF; cdr3_nt: TGTGCCAGCGGCCGGGGGGGGTTCATGCAAGAGACCCAGTACTTC
d_call: -; v_call: TRBV19; clone_size: -; j_call: TRBJ1-6; cdr3_length: 17; cdr3_aa: CASSPRRGNSYNSPLHF; cdr3_nt: TGTGCCAGTAGTCCGCGACGGGGAAACTCCTATAATTCACCCCTCCACTTT
d_call: -; v_call: TRBV7-9; clone_size: -; j_call: TRBJ1-4; cdr3_length: 15; cdr3_aa: CASTQRQAANEKLFF; cdr3_nt: TGTGCCAGCACCCAACGACAGGCGGCTAATGAAAAACTGTTTTTT
d_call: -; v_call: TRBV18; clone_size: -; j_call: TRBJ1-1; cdr3_length: 15; cdr3_aa: CASSPPGRLNTEAFF; cdr3_nt: TGTGCCAGCTCACCACCGGGCAGGCTGAACACTGAAGCTTTCTTT
d_call: TRBD1; v_call: TRBV5-1; clone_size: once; j_call: TRBJ2-5; cdr3_length: 14; cdr3_aa: CASSSGTGEETQYF; cdr3_nt: TGCGCCAGCTCCTCCGGGACAGGGGAAGAGACCCAGTACTTC